This TCR beta chain was recovered during a study of shared clonotypes between healthy human individuals. The study's findings and limits: Approximately 5.3% was the fraction of naive CD4 clonotypes found shared across a handful of donors.

CD8 cells classed as naive were CD45RO-negative and positively selected for CCR7, excluding terminally differentiated effector memory CD45RA+ cells. Source study methods: Junction-only immunoSEQ data arrived without quality scores, meaning filtering differed. TCRdb keeps only in-frame clones here, not all; method: immunoSEQ multiplex PCR. D and trimming come from the DNA, and the V and J calls and clone size come from that table. The sample contains hundreds of thousands of clones, more than 95% of which appear only once. Per germline, CDR1 MGHRA and CDR2 YSYEKL. Trimming took 0 bases from V and 3 from J, leaving 9 bases between them. This CDR3 has 15 amino acids. With regard to this clone: The antigen is not known.

The V and J genes are TRBV4-1 and TRBJ1-5; D uncertain. The origin of this receptor is a man younger than 40 in good health. Sequencing was performed on naive CD8+ T cells sorted from blood. The CDR3 loop is CASSQDPGINQPQHF. CDR3 nucleotide sequence: TGCGCCAGCAGCCAAGATCCGGGGATCAATCAGCCCCAGCATTTT.